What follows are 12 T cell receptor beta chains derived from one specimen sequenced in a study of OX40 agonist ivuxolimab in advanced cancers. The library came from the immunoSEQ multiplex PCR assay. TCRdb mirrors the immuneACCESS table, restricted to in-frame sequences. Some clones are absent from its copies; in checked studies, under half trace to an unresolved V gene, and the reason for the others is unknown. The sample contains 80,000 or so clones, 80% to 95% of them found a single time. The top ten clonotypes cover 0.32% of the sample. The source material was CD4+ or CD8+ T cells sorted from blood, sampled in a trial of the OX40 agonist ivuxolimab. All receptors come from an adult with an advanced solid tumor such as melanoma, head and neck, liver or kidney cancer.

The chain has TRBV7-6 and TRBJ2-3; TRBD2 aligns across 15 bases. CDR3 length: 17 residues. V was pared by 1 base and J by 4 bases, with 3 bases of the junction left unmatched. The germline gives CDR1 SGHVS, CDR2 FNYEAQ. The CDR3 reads CASSLGTSGRASDTQYF. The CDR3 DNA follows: TGTGCCAGCAGCTTAGGGACTAGCGGGAGGGCCTCAGATACGCAGTATTTT.

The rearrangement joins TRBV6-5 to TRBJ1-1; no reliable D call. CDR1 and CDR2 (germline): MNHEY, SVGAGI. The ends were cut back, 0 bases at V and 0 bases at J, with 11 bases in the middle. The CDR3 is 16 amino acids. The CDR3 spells CASSYSELAMNTEAFF. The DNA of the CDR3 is TGTGCCAGCAGTTACTCGGAATTAGCCATGAACACTGAAGCTTTCTTT.

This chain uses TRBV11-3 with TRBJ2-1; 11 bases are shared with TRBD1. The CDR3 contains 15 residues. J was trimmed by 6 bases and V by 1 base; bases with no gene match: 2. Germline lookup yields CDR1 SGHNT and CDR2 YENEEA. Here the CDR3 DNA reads TGTGCCAGCAGCTTAGGGACAGGGGGCATCAATGAGCAGTTCTTC. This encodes CASSLGTGGINEQFF.

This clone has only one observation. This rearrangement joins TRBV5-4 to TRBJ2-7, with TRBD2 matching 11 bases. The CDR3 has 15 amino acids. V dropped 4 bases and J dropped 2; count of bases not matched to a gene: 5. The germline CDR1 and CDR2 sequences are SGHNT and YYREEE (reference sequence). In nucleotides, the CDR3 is TGTGCCAGCAGCGGGGGGACTAGCGGAACCTACGAGCAGTACTTC. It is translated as CASSGGTSGTYEQYF.

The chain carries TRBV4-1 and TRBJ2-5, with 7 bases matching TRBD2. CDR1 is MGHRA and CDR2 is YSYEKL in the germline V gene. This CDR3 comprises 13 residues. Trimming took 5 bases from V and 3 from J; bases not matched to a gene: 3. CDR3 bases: TGCGCCAGCAGCTGGGGGGGAGAAGAGACCCAGTACTTC. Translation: CASSWGGEETQYF.

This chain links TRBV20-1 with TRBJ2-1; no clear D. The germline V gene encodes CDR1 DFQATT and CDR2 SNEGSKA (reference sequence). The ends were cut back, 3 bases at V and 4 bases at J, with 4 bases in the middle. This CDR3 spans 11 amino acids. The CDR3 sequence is CSARGYNEQFF. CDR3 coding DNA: TGCAGTGCTAGGGGTTACAATGAGCAGTTCTTC.

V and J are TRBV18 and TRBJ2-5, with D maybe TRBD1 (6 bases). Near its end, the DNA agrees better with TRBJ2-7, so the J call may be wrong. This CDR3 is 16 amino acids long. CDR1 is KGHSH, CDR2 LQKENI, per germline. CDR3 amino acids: CASSPPEGGVSYEQYF. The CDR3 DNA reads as TGTGCCAGCTCACCACCGGAAGGGGGAGTCTCCTACGAGCAGTACTTC.

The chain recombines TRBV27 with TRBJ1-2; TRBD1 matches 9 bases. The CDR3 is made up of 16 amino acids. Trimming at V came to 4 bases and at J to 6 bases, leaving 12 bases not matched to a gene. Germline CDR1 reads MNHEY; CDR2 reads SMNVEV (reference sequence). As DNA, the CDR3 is TGTGCCAGCAGTTCGCCGGGACAGGGCCGGTCGGATGGCTACACCTTC. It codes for CASSSPGQGRSDGYTF.

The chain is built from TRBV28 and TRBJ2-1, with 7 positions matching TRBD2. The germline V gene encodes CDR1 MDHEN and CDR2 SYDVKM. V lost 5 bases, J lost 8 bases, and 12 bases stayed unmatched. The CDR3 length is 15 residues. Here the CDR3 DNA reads TGTGCCAGCAGTCCTCGGGGGAGGGCCATTGATGAGCAGTTCTTC. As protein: CASSPRGRAIDEQFF.

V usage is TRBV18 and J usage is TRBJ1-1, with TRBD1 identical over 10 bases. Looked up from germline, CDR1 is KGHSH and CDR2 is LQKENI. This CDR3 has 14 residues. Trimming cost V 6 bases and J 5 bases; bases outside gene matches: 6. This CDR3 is CASSSTGGLTEAFF. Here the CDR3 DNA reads TGTGCCAGCTCCTCGACAGGGGGCCTTACTGAAGCTTTCTTT.

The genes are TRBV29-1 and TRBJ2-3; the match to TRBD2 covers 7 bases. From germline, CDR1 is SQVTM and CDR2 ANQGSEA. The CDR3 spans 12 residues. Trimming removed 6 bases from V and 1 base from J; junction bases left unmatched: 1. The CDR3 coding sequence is TGCAGCGTAACTAGCGGCACAGATACGCAGTATTTT. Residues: CSVTSGTDTQYF.

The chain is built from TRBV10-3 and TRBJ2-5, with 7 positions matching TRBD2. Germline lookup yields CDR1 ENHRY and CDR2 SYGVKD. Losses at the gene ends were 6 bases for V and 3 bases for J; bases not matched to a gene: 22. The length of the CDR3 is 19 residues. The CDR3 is CAISGDPSGTTPRKETQYF. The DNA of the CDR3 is TGTGCCATCAGCGGCGACCCGTCCGGGACTACTCCTAGAAAAGAGACCCAGTACTTC.